The present T cell receptor (beta chain) was sequenced within a study of STAT3 mutations in large granular lymphocyte leukemia. Study-level background: Roughly half of the longitudinally sequenced T-LGLL patients carried detectable canonical activating STAT3 mutations.

Findings of the study overall: A small but highly pathogenic clone may have been missed. TCR clonotype switching after therapy occurred in about 30% of the 18 patients. In T-cell large granular lymphocyte leukemia, about half of patients showed multiple immunodominant subclonotypes. Clonal expansion was inferred from other time points because no sample existed at each clone's first appearance.

Details on this clone: Its target is unknown.

The germline CDR1 and CDR2 sequences are SQVTM and ANQGSEA. The CDR3 totals 14 residues. V dropped 5 bases and J dropped 5; count of bases not matched to a gene: 6. Sequencing was performed with immunoSEQ multiplex PCR; in TCRdb, only in-frame clones are kept and a portion is missing. There are 30,000 to 35,000 clones in the sample; 60% to 85% occur only once, and around 28% lies in the top ten. This receptor was taken from a woman in her forties or fifties with T-cell large granular lymphocyte leukemia. Some clones in this sample may be carry-over from other donors' samples. This rearrangement joins TRBV29-1 to TRBJ2-1; TRBD2 matches 10 bases. The sequenced sample was peripheral blood mononuclear cells. The DNA of the CDR3 is TGCAGCGTTTACTTAGCGGGAGGCAACAATGAGCAGTTCTTC. It is translated as CSVYLAGGNNEQFF.